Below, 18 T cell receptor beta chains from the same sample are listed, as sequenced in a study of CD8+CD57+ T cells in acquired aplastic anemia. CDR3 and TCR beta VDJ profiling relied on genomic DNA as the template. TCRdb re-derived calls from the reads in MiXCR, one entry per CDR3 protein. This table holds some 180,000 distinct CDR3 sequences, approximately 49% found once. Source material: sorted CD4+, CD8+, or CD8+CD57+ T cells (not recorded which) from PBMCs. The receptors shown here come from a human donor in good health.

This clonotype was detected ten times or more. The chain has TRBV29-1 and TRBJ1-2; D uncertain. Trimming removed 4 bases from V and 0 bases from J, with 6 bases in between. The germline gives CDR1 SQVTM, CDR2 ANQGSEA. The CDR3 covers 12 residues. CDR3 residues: CSVAEANYGYTF. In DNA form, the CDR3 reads TGCAGCGTTGCTGAGGCTAACTATGGCTACACCTTC.

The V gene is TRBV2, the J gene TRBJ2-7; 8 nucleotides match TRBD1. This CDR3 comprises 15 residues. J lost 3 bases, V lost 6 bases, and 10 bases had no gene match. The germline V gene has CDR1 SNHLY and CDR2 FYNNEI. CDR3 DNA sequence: TGTGCCAGCAGCACACAGACAGGGGTAAACTACGAGCAGTACTTC. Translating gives CASSTQTGVNYEQYF.

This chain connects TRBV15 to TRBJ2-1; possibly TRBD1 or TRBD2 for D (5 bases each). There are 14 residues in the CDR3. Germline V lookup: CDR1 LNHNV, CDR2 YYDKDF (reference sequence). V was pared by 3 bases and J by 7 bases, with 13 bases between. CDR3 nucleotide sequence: TGTGCCACCAGCAGGAGTTGGGGGATGAATGAGCAGTTCTTC. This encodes CATSRSWGMNEQFF.

The CDR3 bases are TGTGCCAGCAGTCCCCTGACAGGCTCCAATGGCTACACCTTC. Protein product: CASSPLTGSNGYTF. This chain joins TRBV28 and TRBJ1-2; D may be TRBD1 (6 bases). The CDR3 is made up of 14 amino acids. Trimming removed 5 bases from V and 6 bases from J, with 16 bases in between. Germline loops: CDR1 MDHEN, CDR2 SYDVKM.

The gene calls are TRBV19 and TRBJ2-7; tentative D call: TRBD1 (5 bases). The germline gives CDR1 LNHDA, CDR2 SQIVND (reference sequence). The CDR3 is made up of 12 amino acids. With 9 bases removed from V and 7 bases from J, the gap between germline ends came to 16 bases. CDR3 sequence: CASSQNQGEQYF. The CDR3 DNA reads TGTGCCAGCAGCCAGAATCAGGGAGAGCAGTACTTC.

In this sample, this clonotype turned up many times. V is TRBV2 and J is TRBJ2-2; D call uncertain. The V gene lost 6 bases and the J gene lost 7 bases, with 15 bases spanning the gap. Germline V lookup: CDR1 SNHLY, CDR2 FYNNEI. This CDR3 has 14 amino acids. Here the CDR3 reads CASRLSVGVGELFF. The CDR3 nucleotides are TGTGCCAGCAGACTTTCCGTGGGCGTCGGGGAGCTGTTTTTT.

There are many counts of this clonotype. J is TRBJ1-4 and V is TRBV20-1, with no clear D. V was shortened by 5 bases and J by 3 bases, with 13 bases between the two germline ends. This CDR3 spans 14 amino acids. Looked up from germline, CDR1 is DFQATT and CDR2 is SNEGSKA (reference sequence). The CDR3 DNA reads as TGCAGTGCTGGCCCGGGGTCATCTAATGAAAAACTGTTTTTT. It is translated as CSAGPGSSNEKLFF.

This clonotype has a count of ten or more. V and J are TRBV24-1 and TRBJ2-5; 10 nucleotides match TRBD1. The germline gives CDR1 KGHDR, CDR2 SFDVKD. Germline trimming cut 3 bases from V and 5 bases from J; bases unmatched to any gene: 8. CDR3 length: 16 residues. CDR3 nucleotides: TGTGCCACCAGTGATCCCGGGACAGGGGTCCGGGAGACCCAGTACTTC. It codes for CATSDPGTGVRETQYF.

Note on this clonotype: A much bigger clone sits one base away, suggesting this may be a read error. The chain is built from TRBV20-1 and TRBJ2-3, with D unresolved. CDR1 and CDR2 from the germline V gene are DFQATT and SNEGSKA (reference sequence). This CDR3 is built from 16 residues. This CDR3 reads CSAGDNKGLSTDTQYF. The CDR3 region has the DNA TGCAGTGCTGGAGATAATAAGGGCCTGAGCACAGATACGCAGTATTTT.

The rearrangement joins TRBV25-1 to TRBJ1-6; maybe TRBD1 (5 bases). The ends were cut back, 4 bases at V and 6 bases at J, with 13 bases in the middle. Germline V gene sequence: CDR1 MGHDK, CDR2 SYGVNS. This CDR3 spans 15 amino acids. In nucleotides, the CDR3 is TGTGCCAGCAGTGGCCCGGGACGTCCTAATTCACCCCTCCACTTT. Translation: CASSGPGRPNSPLHF.

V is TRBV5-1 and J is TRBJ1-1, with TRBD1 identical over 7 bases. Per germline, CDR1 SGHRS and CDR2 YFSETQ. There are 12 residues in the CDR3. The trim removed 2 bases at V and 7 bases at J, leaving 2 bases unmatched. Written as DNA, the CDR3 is TGCGCCAGCAGCTTCCCAGGGGGTGAAGCTTTCTTT. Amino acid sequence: CASSFPGGEAFF.

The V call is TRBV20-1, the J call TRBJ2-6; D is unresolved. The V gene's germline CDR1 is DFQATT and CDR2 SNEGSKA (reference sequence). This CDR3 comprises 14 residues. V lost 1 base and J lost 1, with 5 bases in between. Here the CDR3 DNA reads TGCAGTGCTAGAGTCCAATCTGGGGCCAACGTCCTGACTTTC. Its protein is CSARVQSGANVLTF.

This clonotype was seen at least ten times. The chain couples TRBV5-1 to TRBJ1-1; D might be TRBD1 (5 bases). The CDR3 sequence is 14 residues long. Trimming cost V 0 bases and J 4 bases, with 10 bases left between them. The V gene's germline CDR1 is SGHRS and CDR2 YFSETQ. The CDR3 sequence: CASSLDQGVTEAFF. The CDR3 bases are TGCGCCAGCAGCTTGGATCAGGGAGTCACTGAAGCTTTCTTT.

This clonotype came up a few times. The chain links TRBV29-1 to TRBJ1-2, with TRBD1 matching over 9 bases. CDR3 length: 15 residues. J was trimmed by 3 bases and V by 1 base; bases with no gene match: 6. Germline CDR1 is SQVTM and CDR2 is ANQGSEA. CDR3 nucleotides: TGCAGCGTTGAAGCCCGAGGGACAGGGCACTATGGCTACACCTTC. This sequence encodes CSVEARGTGHYGYTF.

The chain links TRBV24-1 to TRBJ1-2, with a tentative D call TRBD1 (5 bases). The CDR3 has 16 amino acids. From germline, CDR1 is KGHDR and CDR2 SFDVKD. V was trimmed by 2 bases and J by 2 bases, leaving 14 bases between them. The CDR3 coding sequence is TGTGCCACCAGTGATTCTGTGAGGGACGGGAACTATGGCTACACCTTC. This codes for CATSDSVRDGNYGYTF.

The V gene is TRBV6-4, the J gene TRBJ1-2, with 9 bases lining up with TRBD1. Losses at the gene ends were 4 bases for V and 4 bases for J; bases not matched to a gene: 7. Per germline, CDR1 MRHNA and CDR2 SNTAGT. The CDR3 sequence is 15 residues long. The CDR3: CASSASGTGSYGYTF. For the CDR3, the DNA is TGTGCCAGCAGTGCATCGGGGACAGGGAGCTATGGCTACACCTTC.

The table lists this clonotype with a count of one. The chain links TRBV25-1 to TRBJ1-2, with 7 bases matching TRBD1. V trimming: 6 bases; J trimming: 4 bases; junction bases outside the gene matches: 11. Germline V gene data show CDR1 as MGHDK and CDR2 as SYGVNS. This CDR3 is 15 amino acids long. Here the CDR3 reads CASSSTGRGFYGYTF. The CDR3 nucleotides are TGTGCCAGCAGCTCTACCGGCAGGGGGTTCTATGGCTACACCTTC.

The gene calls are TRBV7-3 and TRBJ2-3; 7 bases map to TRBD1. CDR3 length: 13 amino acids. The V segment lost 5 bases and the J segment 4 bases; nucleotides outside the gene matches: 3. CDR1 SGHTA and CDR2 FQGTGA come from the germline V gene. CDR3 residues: CASSQGQPDTQYF. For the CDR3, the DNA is TGTGCCAGCAGCCAGGGACAGCCAGATACGCAGTATTTT.